This TCR beta chain was recorded in a study of beta chain features in type 1 diabetes. Every participating donor gave one draw, a heparinised blood sample averaging roughly 100 mL. About this clone itself: Its antigen is currently unknown.

Sequencing targeted expressed TCRB transcripts, as all isolated RNA had been reverse transcribed. Sequencing of naive, central memory and regulatory T cell samples gave an average of approximately 3.5 million reads. The method was immunoSEQ multiplex PCR; TCRdb's version includes in-frame clones alone and lacks a portion of them. The table lists some 150,000 clones, less than 9% of them singletons, with under 1.5% in the top ten. Study observations and caveats: Type 1 diabetes patients showed a moderate but significant shortening of TCRB CDR3s in all four CD4+ subsets.

CDR3 length equals 14 residues. Germline V gene lookup returns CDR1 ENHRY and CDR2 SYGVKD. Trimming cost V 0 bases and J 5 bases; bases outside gene matches: 1. This chain uses TRBV10-3 with TRBJ2-7; 10 positions match TRBD1. This TCR was sampled from a woman in her twenties or thirties in good health. The sequencing sample was made of central memory CD4+ T cells from blood. Here the CDR3 reads CAISESGQGHEQYF. The CDR3 coding sequence is TGTGCCATCAGTGAGTCGGGACAGGGGCACGAGCAGTACTTC.